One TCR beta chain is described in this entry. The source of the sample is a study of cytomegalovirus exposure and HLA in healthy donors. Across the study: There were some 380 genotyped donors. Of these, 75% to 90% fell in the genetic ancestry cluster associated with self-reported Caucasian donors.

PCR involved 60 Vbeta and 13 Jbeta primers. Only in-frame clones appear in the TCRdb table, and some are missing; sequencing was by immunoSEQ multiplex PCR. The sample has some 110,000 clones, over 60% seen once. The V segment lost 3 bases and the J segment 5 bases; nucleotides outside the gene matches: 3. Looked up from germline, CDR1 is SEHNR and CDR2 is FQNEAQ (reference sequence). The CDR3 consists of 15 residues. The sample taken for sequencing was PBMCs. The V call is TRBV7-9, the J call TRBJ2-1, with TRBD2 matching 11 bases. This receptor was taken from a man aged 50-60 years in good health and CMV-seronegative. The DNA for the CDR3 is TGTGCCAGCAGCTTCCTGACTAGCGGGGACAATGAGCAGTTCTTC. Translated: CASSFLTSGDNEQFF.